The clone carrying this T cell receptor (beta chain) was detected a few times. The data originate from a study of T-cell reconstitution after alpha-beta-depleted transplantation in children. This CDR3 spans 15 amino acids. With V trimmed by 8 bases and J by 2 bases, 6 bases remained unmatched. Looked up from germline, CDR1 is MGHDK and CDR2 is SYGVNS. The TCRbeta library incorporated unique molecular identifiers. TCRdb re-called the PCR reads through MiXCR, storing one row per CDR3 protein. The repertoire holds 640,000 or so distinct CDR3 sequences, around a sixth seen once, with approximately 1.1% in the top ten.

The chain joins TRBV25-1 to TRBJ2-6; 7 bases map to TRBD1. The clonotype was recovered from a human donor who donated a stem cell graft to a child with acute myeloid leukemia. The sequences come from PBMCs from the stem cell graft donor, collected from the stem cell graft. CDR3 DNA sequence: TGTGCCAGCGGGGACAGTAGGGCTGGGGCCAACGTCCTGACTTTC. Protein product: CASGDSRAGANVLTF.